The present TCR beta chain was sequenced within a study of vaccination and CD4 T cells after COVID-19. An Oncomine TCR Beta short-read assay was used to sequence the DNA from cultured CD4+ T cells. In TCRdb, the PCR reads were re-called with MiXCR into one record per CDR3 protein. Of fewer than 30,000 distinct CDR3 sequences listed, under 50% were seen once; the top ten hold around 4.4%. Trimming removed 7 bases from V and 5 bases from J, with 17 bases in between. Per the germline V gene, CDR1 is SQVTM and CDR2 is ANQGSEA. This CDR3 has 13 amino acids. This clonotype was detected only a few times. Its matching antigen is unknown. Specified time point: late sampling 161 to 241 days after vaccination in a few convalescent patients. The treatment was: approximately nine-day PBMC culture with coronavirus spike peptide pools or control peptides (ViraFEST assay).

This sequence was found in a human donor who had recovered from COVID-19. V gene TRBV29-1 combines with J gene TRBJ2-5, with D maybe TRBD2 (6 bases). Sample: CD4+ T cells from blood, cultured in vitro, taken about 7 months after SARS-CoV-2 vaccination. The CDR3 coding sequence is TGCAGCGCTCGCAACGGAGGGGCGGAGACCCAGTACTTC. Translation gives CSARNGGAETQYF.